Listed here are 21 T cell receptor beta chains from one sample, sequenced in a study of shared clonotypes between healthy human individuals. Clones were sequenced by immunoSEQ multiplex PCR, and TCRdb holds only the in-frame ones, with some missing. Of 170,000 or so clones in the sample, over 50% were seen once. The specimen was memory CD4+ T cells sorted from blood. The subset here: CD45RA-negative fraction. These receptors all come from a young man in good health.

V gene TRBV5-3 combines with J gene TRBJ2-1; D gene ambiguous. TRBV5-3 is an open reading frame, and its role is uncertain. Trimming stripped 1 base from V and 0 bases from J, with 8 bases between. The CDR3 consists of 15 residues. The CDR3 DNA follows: TGTGCCAGAAGCTTGCGGGTTAGCTCCTACAATGAGCAGTTCTTC. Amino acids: CARSLRVSSYNEQFF.

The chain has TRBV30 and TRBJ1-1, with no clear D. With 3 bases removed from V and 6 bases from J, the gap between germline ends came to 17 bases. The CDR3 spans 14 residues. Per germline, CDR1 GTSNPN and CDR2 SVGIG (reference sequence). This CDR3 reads CAWRGDGVGAEAFF. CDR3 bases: TGTGCCTGGAGAGGAGACGGGGTCGGCGCTGAAGCTTTCTTT.

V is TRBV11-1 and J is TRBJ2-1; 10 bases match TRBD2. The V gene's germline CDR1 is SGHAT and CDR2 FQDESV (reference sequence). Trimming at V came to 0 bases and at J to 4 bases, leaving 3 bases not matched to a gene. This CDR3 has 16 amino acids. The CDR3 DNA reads TGTGCCAGCAGCTTAGCACTAGCGGGAACATACAATGAGCAGTTCTTC. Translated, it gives CASSLALAGTYNEQFF. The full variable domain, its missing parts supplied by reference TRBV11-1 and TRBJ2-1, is EAEVAQSPRYKITEKSQAVAFWCDPISGHATLYWYRQILGQGPELLVQFQDESVVDDSQLPKDRFSAERLKGVDSTLKIQPAELGDSAMYLCASSLALAGTYNEQFFGPGTRLTVL.

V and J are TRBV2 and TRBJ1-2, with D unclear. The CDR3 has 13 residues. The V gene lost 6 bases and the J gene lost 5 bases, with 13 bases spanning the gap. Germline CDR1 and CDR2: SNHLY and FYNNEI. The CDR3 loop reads CASRDRSTYGYTF. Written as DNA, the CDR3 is TGTGCCAGCAGAGACCGGTCAACGTATGGCTACACCTTC.

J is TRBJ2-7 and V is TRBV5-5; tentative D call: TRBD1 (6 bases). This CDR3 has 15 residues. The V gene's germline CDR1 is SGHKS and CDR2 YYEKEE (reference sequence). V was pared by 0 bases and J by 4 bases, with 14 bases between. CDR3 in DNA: TGTGCCAGCAGCTTGGAGACAGGCCAGTTATACGAGCAGTACTTC. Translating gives CASSLETGQLYEQYF.

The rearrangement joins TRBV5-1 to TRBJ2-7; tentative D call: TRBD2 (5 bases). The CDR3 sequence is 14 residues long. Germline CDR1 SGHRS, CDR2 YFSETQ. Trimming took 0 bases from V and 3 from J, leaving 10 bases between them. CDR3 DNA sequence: TGCGCCAGCAGCTTGGCCGGGATCATCTACGAGCAGTACTTC. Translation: CASSLAGIIYEQYF.

The CDR3 here is CASSAFRGFAYNEQFF. CDR3 in DNA: TGCGCCAGCAGCGCCTTCAGGGGATTCGCTTACAATGAGCAGTTCTTC. The chain carries TRBV5-1 and TRBJ2-1; D perhaps matches TRBD1 (6 bases). This CDR3 has 16 residues. The V end lost 4 bases, the J end lost 4 bases, and 18 bases lay between the germline ends. CDR1 is SGHRS and CDR2 is YFSETQ in the germline V gene.

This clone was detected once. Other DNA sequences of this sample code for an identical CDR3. CDR3 sequence: CASSLVGSQETQYF. DNA of the CDR3: TGTGCCAGCAGCTTAGTAGGGAGCCAAGAGACCCAGTACTTC. V usage is TRBV7-8 and J usage is TRBJ2-5; maybe TRBD2 (5 bases). Trimming pared 1 base from V and 1 base from J, leaving 7 bases between. Germline loops: CDR1 SGHVS, CDR2 FQNEAQ. CDR3 length: 14 amino acids.

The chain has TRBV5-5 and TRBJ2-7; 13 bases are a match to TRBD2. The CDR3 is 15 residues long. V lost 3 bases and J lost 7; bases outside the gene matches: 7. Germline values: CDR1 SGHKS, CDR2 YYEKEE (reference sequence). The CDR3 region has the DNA TGTGCCAGCAGCTGGGTGGGACTAGCGGGAAGAGAGCAGTACTTC. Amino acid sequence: CASSWVGLAGREQYF.

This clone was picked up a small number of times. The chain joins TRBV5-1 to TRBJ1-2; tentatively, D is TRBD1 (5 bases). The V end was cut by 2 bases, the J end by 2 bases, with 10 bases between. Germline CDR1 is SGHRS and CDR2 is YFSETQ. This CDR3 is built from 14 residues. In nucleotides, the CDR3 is TGCGCCAGCAGCTTACTAGACAGCAACTATGGCTACACCTTC. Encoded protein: CASSLLDSNYGYTF.

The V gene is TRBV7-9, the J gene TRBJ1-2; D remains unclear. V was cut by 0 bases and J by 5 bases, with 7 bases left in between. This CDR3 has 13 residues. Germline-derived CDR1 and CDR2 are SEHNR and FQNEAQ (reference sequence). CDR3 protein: CASSLARNYGYTF. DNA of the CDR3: TGTGCCAGCAGCTTAGCCCGAAATTATGGCTACACCTTC.

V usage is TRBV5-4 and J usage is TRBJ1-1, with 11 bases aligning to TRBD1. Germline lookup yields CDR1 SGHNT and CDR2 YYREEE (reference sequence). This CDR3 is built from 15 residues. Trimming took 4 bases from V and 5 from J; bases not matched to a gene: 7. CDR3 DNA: TGTGCCAGCAGCGAAGGACAGGGGGCGGTGACTGAAGCTTTCTTT. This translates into CASSEGQGAVTEAFF.

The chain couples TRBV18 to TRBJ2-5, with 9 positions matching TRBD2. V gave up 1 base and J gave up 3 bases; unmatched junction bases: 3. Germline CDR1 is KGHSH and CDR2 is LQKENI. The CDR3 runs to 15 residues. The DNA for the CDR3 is TGTGCCAGCTCACCACGAAGGACTAGCGAAGAGACCCAGTACTTC. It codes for CASSPRRTSEETQYF.

In DNA form, the CDR3 reads TGTGCCAGCATGGGGAGAGGGGTTAATGAAAAACTGTTTTTT. Encoded protein: CASMGRGVNEKLFF. The V and J genes are TRBV28 and TRBJ1-4; TRBD1 might be the D (5 bases). The length of the CDR3 is 14 residues. Germline V gene data show CDR1 as MDHEN and CDR2 as SYDVKM. With 7 bases removed from V and 4 bases from J, the gap between germline ends came to 13 bases.

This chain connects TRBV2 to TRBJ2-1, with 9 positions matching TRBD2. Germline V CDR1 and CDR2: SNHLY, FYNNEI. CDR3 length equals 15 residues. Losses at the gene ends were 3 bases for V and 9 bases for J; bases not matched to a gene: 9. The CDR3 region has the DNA TGTGCCAGCAGTGAGGAGCGAGCGGGAGGCTCTGAGCAGTTCTTC. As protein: CASSEERAGGSEQFF.

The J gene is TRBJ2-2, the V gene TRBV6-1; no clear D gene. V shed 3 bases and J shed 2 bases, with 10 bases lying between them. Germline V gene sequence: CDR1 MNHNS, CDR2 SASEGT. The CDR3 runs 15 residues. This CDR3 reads CASSELTLNTGELFF. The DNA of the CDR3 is TGTGCCAGCAGTGAGCTCACCTTAAACACCGGGGAGCTGTTTTTT.

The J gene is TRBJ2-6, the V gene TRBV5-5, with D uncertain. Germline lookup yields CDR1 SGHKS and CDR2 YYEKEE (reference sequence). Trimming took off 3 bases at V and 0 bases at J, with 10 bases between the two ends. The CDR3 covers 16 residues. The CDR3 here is CASSSYRASGANVLTF. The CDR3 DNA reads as TGTGCCAGCAGCTCCTATAGGGCCTCTGGGGCCAACGTCCTGACTTTC.

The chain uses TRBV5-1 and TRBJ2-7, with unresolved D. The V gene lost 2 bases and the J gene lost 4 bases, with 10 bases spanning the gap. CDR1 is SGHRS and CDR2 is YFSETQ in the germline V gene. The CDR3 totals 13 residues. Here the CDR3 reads CASSLYPHYEQYF. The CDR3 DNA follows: TGCGCCAGCAGCTTATACCCCCATTACGAGCAGTACTTC.

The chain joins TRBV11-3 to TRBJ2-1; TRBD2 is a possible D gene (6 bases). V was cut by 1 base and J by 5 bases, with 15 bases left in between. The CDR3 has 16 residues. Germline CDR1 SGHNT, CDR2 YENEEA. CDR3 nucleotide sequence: TGTGCCAGCAGCTTAGGTCCCCGGGGCGGGAACAATGAGCAGTTCTTC. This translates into CASSLGPRGGNNEQFF.

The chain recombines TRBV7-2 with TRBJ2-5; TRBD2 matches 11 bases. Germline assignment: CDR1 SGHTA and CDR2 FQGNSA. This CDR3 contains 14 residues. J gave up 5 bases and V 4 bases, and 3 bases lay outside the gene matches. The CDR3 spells CASSSLAGGETQYF. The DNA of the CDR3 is TGTGCCAGCAGCTCATTAGCGGGAGGGGAGACCCAGTACTTC.

In DNA, the CDR3 is TGTGCCAGCAGCAGGGACAGGGCTCGGGAGCAGTACTTC. It is translated as CASSRDRAREQYF. This chain connects TRBV7-9 to TRBJ2-7; TRBD1 matches at 9 bases. Germline trimming cut 5 bases from V and 7 bases from J; bases unmatched to any gene: 6. The V gene's germline CDR1 is SEHNR and CDR2 FQNEAQ (reference sequence). CDR3 length equals 13 residues.